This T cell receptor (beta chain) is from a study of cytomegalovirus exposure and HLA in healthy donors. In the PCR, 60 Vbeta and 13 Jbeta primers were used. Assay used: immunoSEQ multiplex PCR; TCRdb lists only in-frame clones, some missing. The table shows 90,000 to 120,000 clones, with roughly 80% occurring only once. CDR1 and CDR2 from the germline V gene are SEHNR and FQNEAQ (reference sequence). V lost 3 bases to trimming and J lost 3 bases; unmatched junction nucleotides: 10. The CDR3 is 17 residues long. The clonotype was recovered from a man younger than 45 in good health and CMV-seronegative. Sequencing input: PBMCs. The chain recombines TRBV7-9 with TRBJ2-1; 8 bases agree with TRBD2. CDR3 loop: CASSFPMREAVYNEQFF. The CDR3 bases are TGTGCCAGCAGCTTCCCTATGCGGGAGGCGGTCTACAATGAGCAGTTCTTC.